This T cell receptor beta chain was profiled in a study of T cell repertoires in cytomegalovirus infection. TCRdb passed the reads through MiXCR, listing each CDR3 protein once. The sample has about 300,000 distinct CDR3 sequences; 9.6% are singletons. CDR3 length: 17 amino acids. V lost 6 bases, J lost 6 bases, and 24 bases lay in between. Sequenced sample: PBMCs. The sequence came from a human donor in good health (CMV status not recorded). Some clones in this sample may be carry-over from other donors' samples. The V gene is TRBV12-3 or TRBV12-4, the J gene TRBJ2-1; a possible D gene is TRBD2 (6 bases). CDR3 protein: CASSLWVAVSGGNEQFF. DNA of the CDR3: TGTGCCAGCAGCCTGTGGGTAGCGGTATCCGGGGGCAATGAGCAGTTCTTC.